This entry features one TCR beta chain sequence. Its antigen is still unknown. This sample is part of a study of CD8 T cells in ankylosing spondylitis. V was cut by 0 bases and J by 4 bases, with 9 bases left in between. The CDR3 has 14 amino acids. Per germline, CDR1 LNHNV and CDR2 YYDKDF (reference sequence). General observations from the study: Blood of patients with ankylosing spondylitis appeared to be characterized by a TCR beta motif of eight highly homologous variants.

In making TCR beta libraries, quantitative 5'-RACE with molecular barcodes was used. TCRdb itself ran the 5' RACE reads through MiXCR, one entry per CDR3 protein. This table holds some 700,000 distinct CDR3 sequences, around 17% found once. The sequence was collected from a male donor with ankylosing spondylitis. The sequenced sample was blood, either unsorted or a sorted T cell fraction (not recorded which). V is TRBV15 and J is TRBJ1-1; D is ambiguous. Here the CDR3 reads CATSRDLDFTEAFF. In DNA, the CDR3 is TGTGCCACCAGCAGAGATTTGGATTTCACTGAAGCTTTCTTT.